A few counts support the clone carrying this T cell receptor (beta chain). CDR1 is SEHNR and CDR2 is FQNEAQ in the germline V gene (reference sequence). Deletions cut 3 bases from V and 1 base from J, with 15 bases between. CDR3 length: 16 residues. This record comes from a study of control samples from healthy donors and cancer patients. The assay was immunoSEQ multiplex PCR, and TCRdb's table has in-frame clones only and misses some. The table lists roughly 90,000 clones, roughly four fifths of them singletons, with around 9.1% in the top ten. This TCR came from a woman aged 55-70 years in good health. Sequenced: blood. V usage is TRBV7-9 and J usage is TRBJ1-1; possible D gene TRBD1, 5 bases. This CDR3 is CASSFGAAGTNTEAFF. CDR3 coding DNA: TGTGCCAGCAGCTTCGGGGCCGCAGGGACGAACACTGAAGCTTTCTTT. The variable domain in full, with the rest retrieved from reference TRBV7-9 and TRBJ1-1, is DTGVSQNPRHKITKRGQNVTFRCDPISEHNRLYWYRQTLGQGPEFLTYFQNEAQLEKSRLLSDRFSAERPKGSFSTLEIQRTEQGDSAMYLCASSFGAAGTNTEAFFGQGTRLTVV.